Listed below are T cell receptor beta chains from one sample, sequenced in a study of cytomegalovirus exposure and HLA in healthy donors. Produced via immunoSEQ multiplex PCR; TCRdb's table is partial and in-frame only. The sample contains 110,000 or so clones, around 81% of which appear only once. The sequencing input was PBMCs. The receptors shown here come from a woman aged 25 to 45 in good health and CMV-seronegative. CDR3s include the opening cysteine and the closing phenylalanine or tryptophan. A D gene is named only where the DNA matches it firmly. Expanded clones are given a class, and other clones once, few, many or no size at all.

CDR3 protein: CASSPGIKSTDTQYF; CDR3 DNA: TGCGCCAGCAGCCCCGGGATCAAGAGCACAGATACGCAGTATTTT; D gene: NA; J gene: TRBJ2-3; clone size: NA; V gene: TRBV4-1
CDR3 protein: CASNEVILAGREQYF; CDR3 DNA: TGTGCCAGCAACGAAGTGATACTAGCGGGCCGCGAGCAGTACTTC; D gene: TRBD2; J gene: TRBJ2-7; clone size: NA; V gene: TRBV2
CDR3 protein: CASSSSVNTEAFF; CDR3 DNA: TGTGCCAGCAGCTCCTCCGTGAACACTGAAGCTTTCTTT; D gene: NA; J gene: TRBJ1-1; clone size: NA; V gene: TRBV7-9
CDR3 protein: CASSPGVAGYEQYF; CDR3 DNA: TGTGCCAGCAGTCCCGGAGTAGCGGGCTACGAGCAGTACTTC; D gene: TRBD2; J gene: TRBJ2-7; clone size: once; V gene: TRBV6-5
CDR3 protein: CASSMGAGLTNYNEQFF; CDR3 DNA: TGTGCCAGTAGTATGGGGGCTGGACTCACGAATTACAATGAGCAGTTCTTC; D gene: NA; J gene: TRBJ2-1; clone size: once; V gene: TRBV19
CDR3 protein: CASSKPGLELDEQFF; CDR3 DNA: TGTGCCAGCAGTAAACCGGGACTAGAACTCGATGAGCAGTTCTTC; D gene: TRBD2; J gene: TRBJ2-1; clone size: NA; V gene: TRBV5-6
CDR3 protein: CASSLVVNEQFF; CDR3 DNA: TGTGCCAGCAGCTTAGTAGTAAATGAGCAGTTCTTC; D gene: NA; J gene: TRBJ2-1; clone size: NA; V gene: TRBV7-9
CDR3 protein: CASSASHSGANVLTF; CDR3 DNA: TGTGCCAGTAGTGCCTCTCACTCCGGGGCCAACGTCCTGACTTTC; D gene: NA; J gene: TRBJ2-6; clone size: NA; V gene: TRBV19
CDR3 protein: CASRPGGSYEQYF; CDR3 DNA: TGTGCCAGCAGGCCTGGCGGATCCTACGAGCAGTACTTC; D gene: NA; J gene: TRBJ2-7; clone size: NA; V gene: TRBV28
CDR3 protein: CASSLGGLAGEQYF; CDR3 DNA: TGTGCCAGCAGCTTAGGCGGACTAGCGGGCGAGCAGTACTTC; D gene: TRBD2; J gene: TRBJ2-7; clone size: NA; V gene: TRBV7-2
CDR3 protein: CASSGATDTQYF; CDR3 DNA: TGTGCCAGCAGCGGGGCCACAGATACGCAGTATTTT; D gene: NA; J gene: TRBJ2-3; clone size: NA; V gene: TRBV5-4
CDR3 protein: CASSLTGRGTYEQYF; CDR3 DNA: TGTGCCAGCAGCCTTACCGGGCGGGGAACCTACGAGCAGTACTTC; D gene: NA; J gene: TRBJ2-7; clone size: NA; V gene: TRBV5-6
CDR3 protein: CSGRPSGGGYTF; CDR3 DNA: TGCAGCGGCAGACCATCCGGGGGAGGCTACACCTTC; D gene: NA; J gene: TRBJ1-2; clone size: few; V gene: TRBV29-1
CDR3 protein: CAWSVPPHNYGYTF; CDR3 DNA: TGTGCCTGGAGTGTACCTCCACACAACTATGGCTACACCTTC; D gene: NA; J gene: TRBJ1-2; clone size: once; V gene: TRBV30
CDR3 protein: CASISGSYNEQFF; CDR3 DNA: TGTGCCAGCATCAGCGGGTCCTACAATGAGCAGTTCTTC; D gene: NA; J gene: TRBJ2-1; clone size: NA; V gene: TRBV2
CDR3 protein: CASSDWDSSYEQYF; CDR3 DNA: TGTGCCAGCAGCGACTGGGACAGTTCCTACGAGCAGTACTTC; D gene: TRBD1; J gene: TRBJ2-7; clone size: NA; V gene: TRBV7-9
CDR3 protein: CASRTGTSGRVGELFF; CDR3 DNA: TGTGCCAGTCGCACCGGGACTAGCGGGAGGGTCGGGGAGCTGTTTTTT; D gene: TRBD2; J gene: TRBJ2-2; clone size: NA; V gene: TRBV2
CDR3 protein: CASSFQFNEQFF; CDR3 DNA: TGTGCCAGCAGCTTCCAGTTCAATGAGCAGTTCTTC; D gene: NA; J gene: TRBJ2-1; clone size: NA; V gene: TRBV7-2
CDR3 protein: CASSRRAGASSYEQYF; CDR3 DNA: TGTGCCAGCAGTCGAAGGGCAGGGGCGAGCTCCTACGAGCAGTACTTC; D gene: NA; J gene: TRBJ2-7; clone size: NA; V gene: TRBV28
CDR3 protein: CASKATSGRISTDTQYF; CDR3 DNA: TGTGCCAGCAAGGCGACTAGCGGGAGGATTAGCACAGATACGCAGTATTTT; D gene: TRBD2; J gene: TRBJ2-3; clone size: NA; V gene: TRBV28
CDR3 protein: CASSKNSDTQYF; CDR3 DNA: TGTGCCAGCAGTAAGAATAGTGATACGCAGTATTTT; D gene: NA; J gene: TRBJ2-3; clone size: NA; V gene: TRBV6-5
CDR3 protein: CASSVGGDFRMITQYF; CDR3 DNA: TGTGCCAGCAGCGTAGGGGGGGACTTTCGAATGATCACGCAGTATTTT; D gene: NA; J gene: TRBJ2-3; clone size: NA; V gene: TRBV9
CDR3 protein: CASSWGQGTTDTQYF; CDR3 DNA: TGTGCCAGCAGCTGGGGACAGGGGACCACAGATACGCAGTATTTT; D gene: TRBD1; J gene: TRBJ2-3; clone size: NA; V gene: TRBV7-8
CDR3 protein: CASSTGYPYGYTF; CDR3 DNA: TGTGCCAGCAGCACAGGGTACCCCTATGGCTACACCTTC; D gene: NA; J gene: TRBJ1-2; clone size: NA; V gene: TRBV5-8
CDR3 protein: CASSSSGLAPTDTQYF; CDR3 DNA: TGTGCCAGCAGTAGCTCTGGACTCGCCCCCACAGATACGCAGTATTTT; D gene: NA; J gene: TRBJ2-3; clone size: NA; V gene: TRBV2